What follows are 27 T cell receptor beta chains derived from one specimen sequenced in a study of beta chain features in type 1 diabetes. Expressed TCRB transcripts were sequenced after all isolated RNA was converted to cDNA. Produced via immunoSEQ multiplex PCR; TCRdb's table is partial and in-frame only. The sample records a few hundred thousand clones, 11% to 15% being singletons. No antigen is known for these receptors. Study findings and constraints: Patients with Type 1 diabetes showed moderately but significantly shorter TCRB CDR3s in all four CD4+ subsets.

The specimen sequenced was naive CD4+ T cells from blood. These receptors came from a young man with type 1 diabetes.

The chain employs TRBV7-9 and TRBJ1-3; a weak D match, TRBD1 (5 bases). With 8 bases removed from V and 7 bases from J, the gap between germline ends came to 12 bases. CDR3 length equals 12 residues. Germline CDR1 is SEHNR and CDR2 is FQNEAQ (reference sequence). The CDR3 spells CASGQQPNTIYF. CDR3 DNA: TGTGCCAGCGGACAACAGCCGAACACCATATATTTT.

The sample holds a few counts of this clone. The CDR3 spells CASSGDRGPVPNSPLHF. Written as DNA, the CDR3 is TGTGCCAGCAGCGGGGACAGGGGCCCTGTTCCTAATTCACCCCTCCACTTT. This chain links TRBV5-4 with TRBJ1-6, with 10 bases identical to TRBD1. J was trimmed by 6 bases and V by 4 bases; bases with no gene match: 10. Germline V CDR1 and CDR2: SGHNT, YYREEE (reference sequence). The CDR3 runs to 17 residues.

The V call is TRBV12-5, the J call TRBJ2-3; a possible D gene is TRBD1 (5 bases). Germline V gene data show CDR1 as LGHNT and CDR2 as FRNRAP. V lost 2 bases and J lost 2, with 8 bases in between. The CDR3 has 14 residues. The CDR3 region has the DNA TGTGCTAGTGGTTTGACAGGAACCACAGATACGCAGTATTTT. It specifies CASGLTGTTDTQYF.

This clone appeared a few times. The chain combines TRBV9 with TRBJ2-5; weak D call: TRBD2 (5 bases). V was cut by 6 bases and J by 1 base, with 16 bases left in between. Per germline, CDR1 SGDLS and CDR2 YYNGEE. The CDR3 consists of 15 residues. The CDR3 here is CASTGSGGPQETQYF. The CDR3 DNA is TGTGCCAGCACCGGAAGTGGCGGGCCCCAAGAGACCCAGTACTTC.

The V gene is TRBV11-2, the J gene TRBJ2-5; a weak D match, TRBD2 (5 bases). The CDR3 sequence is 13 residues long. CDR1 SGHAT and CDR2 FQNNGV come from the germline V gene. V gave up 2 bases and J gave up 5 bases, with 9 bases separating them. The CDR3 here is CASSLRGWETQYF. For the CDR3, the DNA is TGTGCCAGCAGCTTAAGAGGGTGGGAGACCCAGTACTTC.

This clone has a handful of counts. This rearrangement joins TRBV25-1 to TRBJ2-4; TRBD2 matches at 8 bases. With V trimmed by 0 bases and J by 9 bases, 13 bases remained unmatched. This CDR3 spans 17 amino acids. Per the germline V gene, CDR1 is MGHDK and CDR2 is SYGVNS. The DNA for the CDR3 is TGTGCCAGCAGTGAATATTCCGCAACGGGGGGGTTTGGCATTCAGTACTTC. Amino acid sequence: CASSEYSATGGFGIQYF.

The chain employs TRBV6-5 and TRBJ2-4; D perhaps matches TRBD1 (8 bases). Trimming removed 4 bases from V and 1 base from J, with 14 bases in between. The CDR3 loop spans 16 amino acids. Germline values: CDR1 MNHEY, CDR2 SVGAGI. Here the CDR3 DNA reads TGTGCCAGCAGTTCAACAGGGGGGGCCGCCAAAAACATTCAGTACTTC. Translating gives CASSSTGGAAKNIQYF.

This clone was detected a few times. The chain is built from TRBV5-1 and TRBJ2-7; 8 nucleotides agree with TRBD1. The V gene end was trimmed by 3 bases and the J gene end by 0 bases; junction bases not matched to a gene: 14. Germline CDR1 is SGHRS and CDR2 is YFSETQ. There are 18 residues in the CDR3. The CDR3 reads CASSSRDRLSPISYEQYF. CDR3 coding DNA: TGCGCCAGCAGCTCCCGGGACAGGCTCTCACCCATCTCCTACGAGCAGTACTTC.

The chain links TRBV4-1 to TRBJ2-6, with D possibly being TRBD2 (5 bases). The CDR3 has 19 residues. With 0 bases removed from V and 0 bases from J, the gap between germline ends came to 15 bases. Germline V lookup: CDR1 MGHRA, CDR2 YSYEKL. The chain's CDR3 is CASSQDPRVFASGANVLTF. The CDR3 nucleotides are TGCGCCAGCAGCCAAGATCCGAGGGTGTTTGCCTCTGGGGCCAACGTCCTGACTTTC.

The chain couples TRBV9 to TRBJ2-3, with D tentatively TRBD2 (7 bases). Germline-derived CDR1 and CDR2 are SGDLS and YYNGEE. V was pared by 0 bases and J by 2 bases, with 13 bases between. This CDR3 contains 16 residues. The CDR3 nucleotides are TGTGCCAGCAGCGTAGGGGCGGGGGCTACCACAGATACGCAGTATTTT. Translation: CASSVGAGATTDTQYF.

V is TRBV2 and J is TRBJ2-6, with TRBD1 matching over 8 bases. This CDR3 region has 14 residues. The germline V gene has CDR1 SNHLY and CDR2 FYNNEI. V lost 6 bases and J lost 3; bases outside the gene matches: 1. The CDR3 DNA sequence: TGTGCCAGCAGAGACAGGGGTGGGGCCAACGTCCTGACTTTC. Translating gives CASRDRGGANVLTF. Together with reference TRBV2 and TRBJ2-6, the CDR3 gives the full variable domain: EPEVTQTPSHQVTQMGQEVILRCVPISNHLYFYWYRQILGQKVEFLVSFYNNEISEKSEIFDDQFSVERPDGSNFTLKIRSTKLEDSAMYFCASRDRGGANVLTFGAGSRLTVL.

The rearrangement uses TRBV25-1 and TRBJ2-3; tentatively, D is TRBD2 (6 bases). The V end lost 4 bases, the J end lost 0 bases, and 11 bases lay between the germline ends. This CDR3 spans 15 amino acids. Germline loops: CDR1 MGHDK, CDR2 SYGVNS. As DNA, the CDR3 is TGTGCCAGCAGTGGCGCGCGGGGAAGCACAGATACGCAGTATTTT. It yields the protein CASSGARGSTDTQYF.

This sequence joins TRBV6-1 and TRBJ2-7; 8 bases line up with TRBD2. After removal of 8 bases from V and 2 bases from J, the junction contained 2 bases not matched to a gene. Germline V CDR1 and CDR2: MNHNS, SASEGT. The CDR3 sequence is 12 residues long. For the CDR3, the DNA is TGTGCCAGCCGCGGGGGGCCCTACGAGCAGTACTTC. Amino acid sequence: CASRGGPYEQYF.

The V and J genes are TRBV6-5 and TRBJ1-2, with TRBD1 as a possible D gene (5 bases). Trimming removed 7 bases at V and 8 bases at J, with 11 bases between. Germline V gene lookup returns CDR1 MNHEY and CDR2 SVGAGI. The CDR3 has 11 residues. The CDR3 protein is CASTRGGGYTF. The CDR3 nucleotides are TGTGCCAGCACAAGGGGAGGCGGCTACACCTTC.

This clone was detected only a few times. V usage is TRBV6-5 and J usage is TRBJ1-2; D is unresolved. Germline assignment: CDR1 MNHEY and CDR2 SVGAGI. The CDR3 spans 13 residues. V lost 6 bases, J lost 5 bases, and 13 bases lay in between. The CDR3 region has the DNA TGTGCCAGCAGACCGGTGTCCTATTATGGCTACACCTTC. This gives the protein CASRPVSYYGYTF.

This clone appeared a few times. The chain recombines TRBV29-1 with TRBJ2-5; 10 nucleotides match TRBD1. After removal of 7 bases from V and 5 bases from J, the junction contained 10 bases not matched to a gene. The CDR3 length is 14 residues. From germline, CDR1 is SQVTM and CDR2 ANQGSEA. CDR3 nucleotide sequence: TGCAGCGCGAAACTCCCGGGACAGGGGGAGACCCAGTACTTC. It codes for CSAKLPGQGETQYF.

The chain is built from TRBV30 and TRBJ1-2; D not certain. From germline, CDR1 is GTSNPN and CDR2 SVGIG (reference sequence). V shed 2 bases and J shed 2 bases, with 6 bases lying between them. CDR3 length: 12 amino acids. DNA of the CDR3: TGTGCCTGGAGTTCAGGAAACTATGGCTACACCTTC. This translates into CAWSSGNYGYTF.

The CDR3 protein is CASGRYGYTF. The CDR3 DNA reads TGTGCCAGTGGGAGGTATGGCTACACCTTC. The rearrangement links TRBV28 to TRBJ1-2; D remains unclear. CDR1 is MDHEN and CDR2 is SYDVKM in the germline V gene. V shed 9 bases and J shed 5 bases, with 7 bases lying between them. This CDR3 has 10 amino acids.

The chain uses TRBV18 and TRBJ1-2; tentative D call: TRBD1 (6 bases). V dropped 6 bases and J dropped 7 bases, with 24 bases sitting between them. The length of the CDR3 is 16 residues. Germline CDR1 KGHSH, CDR2 LQKENI. The CDR3 DNA reads as TGTGCCAGCTCGCGCCGGGACACCGCCTCGGAGGCTGGCTACACCTTC. The encoded protein is CASSRRDTASEAGYTF.

This clone was counted a few times. V and J are TRBV30 and TRBJ2-7; 8 bases are shared with TRBD1. The CDR3 is made up of 14 amino acids. The germline V gene has CDR1 GTSNPN and CDR2 SVGIG (reference sequence). V dropped 3 bases and J dropped 3; count of bases not matched to a gene: 7. The CDR3 spells CAWSRGPPHYEQYF. The CDR3 nucleotides read TGTGCCTGGAGCAGGGGGCCTCCCCACTACGAGCAGTACTTC.

This clone has just a few counts. The chain employs TRBV6-6 and TRBJ2-1, with TRBD2 matching over 8 bases. Germline V gene data show CDR1 as MNHNY and CDR2 as SVGAGI (reference sequence). V lost 0 bases to trimming and J lost 12 bases; unmatched junction nucleotides: 4. The CDR3 has 13 residues. CDR3 protein: CASSYSIRGGQFF. Written as DNA, the CDR3 is TGTGCCAGCAGTTACTCGATACGGGGGGGGCAGTTCTTC.

The chain uses TRBV2 and TRBJ2-3; D remains unclear. The CDR3 loop spans 12 amino acids. V gave up 0 bases and J gave up 14 bases, with 12 bases separating them. In germline, CDR1 is SNHLY, CDR2 FYNNEI. The CDR3 DNA sequence: TGTGCCAGCAGTGAAGCGTCTCCTTTTCCGTATTTT. Its translation: CASSEASPFPYF.

This clone was seen a few times. The genes are TRBV25-1 and TRBJ1-2; D is undetermined. Germline CDR1 is MGHDK and CDR2 is SYGVNS. The V gene lost 4 bases and the J gene lost 3 bases, with 6 bases spanning the gap. CDR3 length: 12 amino acids. Here the CDR3 reads CASSGTDYGYTF. As DNA, the CDR3 is TGTGCCAGCAGTGGTACGGACTATGGCTACACCTTC.

This clone was seen a few times. The rearrangement joins TRBV5-1 to TRBJ2-3, with TRBD2 matching over 10 bases. Per the germline V gene, CDR1 is SGHRS and CDR2 is YFSETQ. The CDR3 contains 17 residues. Germline trimming cut 0 bases from V and 0 bases from J; bases unmatched to any gene: 4. CDR3 sequence (DNA): TGCGCCAGCAGCTTGGGCTCACTAGCGGGGAGCACAGATACGCAGTATTTT. Translating it yields CASSLGSLAGSTDTQYF.

In this sample, this clone turned up a few times. The chain combines TRBV5-1 with TRBJ1-1; tentatively, D is TRBD1 (5 bases). CDR1 and CDR2 (germline): SGHRS, YFSETQ. Trimming pared 2 bases from V and 3 bases from J, leaving 11 bases between. The CDR3 runs to 14 residues. CDR3 protein: CASSFRAGDTEAFF. As DNA, the CDR3 is TGCGCCAGCAGCTTCAGGGCTGGGGACACTGAAGCTTTCTTT. Together with reference TRBV5-1 and TRBJ1-1, the CDR3 gives the full variable domain: KAGVTQTPRYLIKTRGQQVTLSCSPISGHRSVSWYQQTPGQGLQFLFEYFSETQRNKGNFPGRFSGRQFSNSRSEMNVSTLELGDSALYLCASSFRAGDTEAFFGQGTRLTVV.

This sequence joins TRBV30 and TRBJ2-5, with TRBD2 matching 11 bases. The trim removed 0 bases at V and 9 bases at J, leaving 9 bases unmatched. Germline loops: CDR1 GTSNPN, CDR2 SVGIG (reference sequence). This CDR3 contains 15 residues. This chain's CDR3 is CAWSVYVAGGPPQYF. CDR3 DNA: TGTGCCTGGAGTGTATATGTAGCGGGAGGGCCCCCCCAGTACTTC.

This clone appeared a few times. The rearrangement uses TRBV29-1 and TRBJ2-1; D might be TRBD1 (6 bases). V was trimmed by 4 bases and J by 2 bases, leaving 15 bases between them. Germline V gene sequence: CDR1 SQVTM, CDR2 ANQGSEA. This CDR3 contains 15 residues. The CDR3 coding sequence is TGCAGCGTTGCGAATGACAGGTCCCCCTACAATGAGCAGTTCTTC. Amino acid sequence: CSVANDRSPYNEQFF.